This entry concerns a single T cell receptor (beta chain). The CDR3 sequence is 16 residues long. This sample is drawn from a study of early stage breast cancer tumors. Overall study context: Invasive lobular carcinomas made up about 30% of the 12 ER+/PR+/HER2- tumors.

Produced via immunoSEQ multiplex PCR; TCRdb's table is partial and in-frame only. The profile shows under 5,500 clones, just under 70% of them singletons. The receptor comes from a person aged 60 to 70 with breast cancer. The chain recombines TRBV21-1 with TRBJ1-5. TRBV21-1 counts as a pseudogene. The material sequenced was normal breast tissue next to the tumor. The CDR3 bases are TGTGCCAGCAGCGGGACTCCGAGTTATAGCAATCAGCCCCAGCATTTT. This encodes CASSGTPSYSNQPQHF.